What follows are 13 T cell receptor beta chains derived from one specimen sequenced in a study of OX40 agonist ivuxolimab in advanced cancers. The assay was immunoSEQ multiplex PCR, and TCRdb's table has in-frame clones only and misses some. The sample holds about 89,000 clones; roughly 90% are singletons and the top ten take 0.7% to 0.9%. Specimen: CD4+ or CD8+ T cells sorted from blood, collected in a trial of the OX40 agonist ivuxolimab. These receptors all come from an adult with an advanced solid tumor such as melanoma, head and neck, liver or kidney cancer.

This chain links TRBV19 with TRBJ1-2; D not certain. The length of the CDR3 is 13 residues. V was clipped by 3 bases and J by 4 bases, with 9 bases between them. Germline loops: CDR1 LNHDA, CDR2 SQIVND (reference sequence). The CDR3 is CASSISASYGYTF. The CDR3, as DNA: TGTGCCAGTAGTATCTCGGCGAGCTATGGCTACACCTTC.

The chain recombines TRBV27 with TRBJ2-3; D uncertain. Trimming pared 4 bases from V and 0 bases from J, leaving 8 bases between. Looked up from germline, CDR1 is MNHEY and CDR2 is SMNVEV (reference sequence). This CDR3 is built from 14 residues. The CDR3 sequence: CASSSIPSTDTQYF. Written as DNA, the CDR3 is TGTGCCAGCAGTTCCATCCCTAGCACAGATACGCAGTATTTT.

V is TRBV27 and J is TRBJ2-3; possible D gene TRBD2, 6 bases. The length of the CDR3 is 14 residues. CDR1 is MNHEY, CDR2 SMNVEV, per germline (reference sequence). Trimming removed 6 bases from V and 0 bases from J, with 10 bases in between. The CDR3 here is CASRIGTSTDTQYF. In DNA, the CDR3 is TGTGCCAGCAGGATAGGGACTAGCACAGATACGCAGTATTTT.

CDR3 sequence reads: CASSFGTNYEQYF. In DNA form, the CDR3 reads TGTGCCAGCAGCTTTGGGACTAACTACGAGCAGTACTTC. This chain connects TRBV7-2 to TRBJ2-7; 7 bases are shared with TRBD2. In germline, CDR1 is SGHTA, CDR2 FQGNSA. V was pared by 3 bases and J by 3 bases, with 2 bases of the junction left unmatched. The CDR3 totals 13 residues.

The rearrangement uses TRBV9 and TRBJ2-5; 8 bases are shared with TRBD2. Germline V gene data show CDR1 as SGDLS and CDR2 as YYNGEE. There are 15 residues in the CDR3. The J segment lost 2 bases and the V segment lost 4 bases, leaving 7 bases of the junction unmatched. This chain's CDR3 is CASSSREGWQETQYF. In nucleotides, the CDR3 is TGTGCCAGCAGCTCACGGGAGGGGTGGCAAGAGACCCAGTACTTC.

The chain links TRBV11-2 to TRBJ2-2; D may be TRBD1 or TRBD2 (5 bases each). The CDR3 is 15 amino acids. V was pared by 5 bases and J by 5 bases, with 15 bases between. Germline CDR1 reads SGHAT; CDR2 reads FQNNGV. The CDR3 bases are TGTGCCAGCAGCCCGCGATCCGAGGGGACCGGGGAGCTGTTTTTT. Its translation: CASSPRSEGTGELFF.

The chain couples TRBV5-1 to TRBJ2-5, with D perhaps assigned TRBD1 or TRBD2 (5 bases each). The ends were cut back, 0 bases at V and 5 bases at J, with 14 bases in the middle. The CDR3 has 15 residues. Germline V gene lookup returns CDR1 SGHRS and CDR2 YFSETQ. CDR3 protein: CASSLEEGPWETQYF. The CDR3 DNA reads TGCGCCAGCAGCTTGGAAGAGGGACCCTGGGAGACCCAGTACTTC.

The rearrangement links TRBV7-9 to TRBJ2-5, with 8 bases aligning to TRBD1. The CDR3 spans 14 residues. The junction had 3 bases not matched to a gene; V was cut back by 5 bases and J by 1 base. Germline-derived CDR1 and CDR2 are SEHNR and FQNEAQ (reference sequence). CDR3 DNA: TGTGCCAGCAGCCCCGGACAGGGCCAAGAGACCCAGTACTTC. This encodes CASSPGQGQETQYF.

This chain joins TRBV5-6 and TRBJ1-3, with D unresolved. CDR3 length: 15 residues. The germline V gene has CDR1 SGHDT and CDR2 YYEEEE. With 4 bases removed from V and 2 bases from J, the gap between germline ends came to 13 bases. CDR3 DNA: TGTGCCAGCAGCCCATTCGCGGTAACTGGAAACACCATATATTTT. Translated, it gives CASSPFAVTGNTIYF. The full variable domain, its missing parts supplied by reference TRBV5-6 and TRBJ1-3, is DAGVTQSPTHLIKTRGQQVTLRCSPKSGHDTVSWYQQALGQGPQFIFQYYEEEERQRGNFPDRFSGHQFPNYSSELNVNALLLGDSALYLCASSPFAVTGNTIYFGEGSWLTVV.

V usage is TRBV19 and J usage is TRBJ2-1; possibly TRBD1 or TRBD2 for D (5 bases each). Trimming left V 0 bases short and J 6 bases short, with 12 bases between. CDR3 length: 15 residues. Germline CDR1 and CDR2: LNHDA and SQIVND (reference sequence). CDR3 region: CASSIDPGTVNEQFF. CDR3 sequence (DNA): TGTGCCAGTAGTATAGACCCCGGGACGGTCAATGAGCAGTTCTTC.

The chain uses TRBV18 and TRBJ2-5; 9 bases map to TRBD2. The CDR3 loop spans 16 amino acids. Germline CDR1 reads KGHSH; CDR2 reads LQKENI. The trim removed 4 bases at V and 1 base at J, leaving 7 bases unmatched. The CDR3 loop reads CASSRPAGGPQETQYF. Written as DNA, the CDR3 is TGTGCCAGCTCACGCCCCGCGGGAGGGCCCCAAGAGACCCAGTACTTC. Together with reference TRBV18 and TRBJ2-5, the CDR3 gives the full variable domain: NAGVMQNPRHLVRRRGQEARLRCSPMKGHSHVYWYRQLPEEGLKFMVYLQKENIIDESGMPKERFSAEFPKEGPSILRIQQVVRGDSAAYFCASSRPAGGPQETQYFGPGTRLLVL.

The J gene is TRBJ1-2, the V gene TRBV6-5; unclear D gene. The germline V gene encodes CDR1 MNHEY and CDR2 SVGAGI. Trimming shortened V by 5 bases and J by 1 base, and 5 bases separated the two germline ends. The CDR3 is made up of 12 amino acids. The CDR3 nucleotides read TGTGCCAGCAGTCAGGTTAACTATGGCTACACCTTC. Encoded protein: CASSQVNYGYTF.

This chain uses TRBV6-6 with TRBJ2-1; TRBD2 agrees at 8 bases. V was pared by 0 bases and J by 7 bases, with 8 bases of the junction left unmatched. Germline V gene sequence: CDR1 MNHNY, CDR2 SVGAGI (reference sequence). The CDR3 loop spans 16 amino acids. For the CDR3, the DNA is TGTGCCAGCAGTTACTCGACCAGCGGGAGAGGTAATGAGCAGTTCTTC. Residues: CASSYSTSGRGNEQFF.